Listed here are 19 T cell receptor beta chains from one sample, sequenced in a study of blood T cell repertoires in COVID-19. Here immunoSEQ multiplex PCR was the method, and the copy in TCRdb shows in-frame clones only, minus some. The sample has 150,000 or so clones, around 85% seen once. Material for sequencing was peripheral blood. The receptors come from a man in his sixties who had recovered from COVID-19.

The rearrangement links TRBV5-1 to TRBJ2-2, with TRBD1 as a possible D gene (6 bases). The CDR3 covers 14 residues. Germline CDR1 SGHRS, CDR2 YFSETQ. The V end lost 3 bases, the J end lost 6 bases, and 12 bases lay between the germline ends. The CDR3, as DNA: TGCGCCAGCAGCTATCCACAGGGCTCCGGGGAGCTGTTTTTT. Translated: CASSYPQGSGELFF.

The J gene is TRBJ1-4, the V gene TRBV7-9; TRBD1 is a possible D gene (5 bases). Germline lookup yields CDR1 SEHNR and CDR2 FQNEAQ (reference sequence). V was cut by 7 bases and J by 0 bases, with 18 bases left in between. The CDR3 has 17 amino acids. The CDR3 DNA reads as TGTGCCAGCACCCACCGCAAAACGGGGGCAACTAATGAAAAACTGTTTTTT. It is translated as CASTHRKTGATNEKLFF.

V usage is TRBV29-1 and J usage is TRBJ1-2; 7 nucleotides line up with TRBD1. CDR1 and CDR2 from the germline V gene are SQVTM and ANQGSEA. This CDR3 spans 12 amino acids. Trimming cost V 3 bases and J 8 bases; bases outside gene matches: 6. CDR3 sequence (DNA): TGCAGCGTTGAGGCGACAGGGATCGGCTACACCTTC. Translated: CSVEATGIGYTF. The full variable domain, its missing parts supplied by reference TRBV29-1 and TRBJ1-2, is SAVISQKPSRDICQRGTSLTIQCQVDSQVTMMFWYRQQPGQSLTLIATANQGSEATYESGFVIDKFPISRPNLTFSTLTVSNMSPEDSSIYLCSVEATGIGYTFGSGTRLTVV.

The chain carries TRBV5-1 and TRBJ1-4; a possible D gene is TRBD1 (5 bases). The V gene lost 2 bases and the J gene lost 4 bases, with 6 bases spanning the gap. Germline values: CDR1 SGHRS, CDR2 YFSETQ. This CDR3 region has 13 residues. CDR3 sequence: CASSFDSNEKLFF. The DNA for the CDR3 is TGCGCCAGCAGCTTCGACAGTAATGAAAAACTGTTTTTT.

The V gene is TRBV7-2, the J gene TRBJ1-2, with a possible D match to TRBD1 (5 bases). The CDR3 is 15 amino acids. Germline-derived CDR1 and CDR2 are SGHTA and FQGNSA. V lost 0 bases to trimming and J lost 1 base, with 9 bases between them. CDR3 amino acids: CASSLAGGFNYGYTF. CDR3 nucleotides: TGTGCCAGCAGCTTAGCGGGGGGGTTTAACTATGGCTACACCTTC.

This CDR3 is CASSLGGLAEQFF. The CDR3 DNA reads TGTGCCAGCAGTTTGGGAGGTCTAGCCGAGCAGTTCTTC. The chain links TRBV6-5 to TRBJ2-1; tentative D call: TRBD2 (6 bases). This CDR3 is built from 13 residues. Per germline, CDR1 MNHEY and CDR2 SVGAGI. With 4 bases removed from V and 10 bases from J, the gap between germline ends came to 14 bases.

This clone showed up just once. The chain links TRBV7-3 to TRBJ1-2, with D uncertain. V was pared by 6 bases and J by 6 bases, with 14 bases between. This CDR3 is 13 amino acids long. The germline V gene encodes CDR1 SGHTA and CDR2 FQGTGA. The CDR3 loop reads CASSTTSGDGYTF. In nucleotides, the CDR3 is TGTGCCAGCAGTACCACCAGCGGGGATGGCTACACCTTC.

V and J are TRBV9 and TRBJ1-6; TRBD1 matches 7 bases. V shed 2 bases, J shed 5 bases, and the junction held 4 bases outside the gene matches. This CDR3 comprises 15 residues. Looked up from germline, CDR1 is SGDLS and CDR2 is YYNGEE. The CDR3 coding sequence is TGTGCCAGCAGCGTCGGGACAGACCATAATTCACCCCTCCACTTT. This codes for CASSVGTDHNSPLHF.

The chain combines TRBV19 with TRBJ2-2; perhaps TRBD2 as D (5 bases). The CDR3 has 11 residues. The V end was cut by 9 bases, the J end by 5 bases, with 7 bases between. Germline V gene data show CDR1 as LNHDA and CDR2 as SQIVND (reference sequence). As DNA, the CDR3 is TGTGCCAGCGGGATGACCGGGGAGCTGTTTTTT. Translating it yields CASGMTGELFF.

This clone appeared once. The chain links TRBV29-1 to TRBJ2-5, with D tentatively TRBD1 (5 bases). The CDR3 spans 14 residues. V was cut by 1 base and J by 2 bases, with 11 bases left in between. The germline gives CDR1 SQVTM, CDR2 ANQGSEA. The CDR3 loop reads CSVEVPDTQETQYF. CDR3 nucleotide sequence: TGCAGCGTTGAAGTTCCGGACACGCAAGAGACCCAGTACTTC.

This rearrangement joins TRBV12-3 or TRBV12-4 to TRBJ1-2; unclear D gene. CDR3 length: 13 residues. The germline V and J ends were trimmed by 8 bases and 4 bases, with 14 bases remaining between them. The CDR3 loop is CASGVTRTYGYTF. The CDR3, as DNA: TGTGCCAGCGGTGTGACACGCACCTATGGCTACACCTTC.

The rearrangement links TRBV5-4 to TRBJ1-1; D might be TRBD1 (5 bases). There are 14 residues in the CDR3. With 4 bases removed from V and 0 bases from J, the gap between germline ends came to 10 bases. The germline V gene encodes CDR1 SGHNT and CDR2 YYREEE (reference sequence). The CDR3 loop reads CASSGALMNTEAFF. The CDR3 nucleotides are TGTGCCAGCAGCGGGGCCCTCATGAACACTGAAGCTTTCTTT.

The count of this clone is one. This chain uses TRBV7-2 with TRBJ2-1, with no clear D. V shed 1 base and J shed 9 bases, with 10 bases lying between them. Germline V gene data show CDR1 as SGHTA and CDR2 as FQGNSA. The CDR3 has 13 residues. CDR3 nucleotides: TGTGCCAGCAGCTTAGGTGGTTCTAGTGAGCAGTTCTTC. Protein product: CASSLGGSSEQFF.

The CDR3 sequence is CASSVVAGRTEAFF. CDR3 nucleotides: TGTGCCAGCAGCGTAGTGGCAGGGAGGACTGAAGCTTTCTTT. The chain links TRBV9 to TRBJ1-1, with D possibly matching TRBD1 (5 bases). CDR1 is SGDLS, CDR2 YYNGEE, per germline. Trimming took 0 bases from V and 5 from J, leaving 11 bases between them. The CDR3 runs 14 residues. The complete variable domain, with remaining parts taken from reference TRBV9 and TRBJ1-1, reads DSGVTQTPKHLITATGQRVTLRCSPRSGDLSVYWYQQSLDQGLQFLIQYYNGEERAKGNILERFSAQQFPDLHSELNLSSLELGDSALYFCASSVVAGRTEAFFGQGTRLTVV.

The rearrangement links TRBV5-1 to TRBJ2-5; 16 bases map to TRBD2. Trimming cost V 8 bases and J 3 bases; bases outside gene matches: 13. There are 18 residues in the CDR3. Germline CDR1 is SGHRS and CDR2 is YFSETQ. The CDR3 sequence is CASNPGTSGGAAEETQYF. The CDR3, as DNA: TGCGCCAGTAACCCCGGGACTAGCGGGGGGGCCGCGGAAGAGACCCAGTACTTC. The whole variable domain, filled in from reference TRBV5-1 and TRBJ2-5, reads KAGVTQTPRYLIKTRGQQVTLSCSPISGHRSVSWYQQTPGQGLQFLFEYFSETQRNKGNFPGRFSGRQFSNSRSEMNVSTLELGDSALYLCASNPGTSGGAAEETQYFGPGTRLLVL.

The chain carries TRBV6-6 and TRBJ1-2, with D perhaps TRBD1 (6 bases). The CDR3 runs 15 residues. Germline V gives CDR1 MNHNY, CDR2 SVGAGI (reference sequence). Trimming stripped 4 bases from V and 2 bases from J, with 14 bases between. For the CDR3, the DNA is TGTGCCAGCAGTTTTCCGGGACACGGGAACTATGGCTACACCTTC. It codes for CASSFPGHGNYGYTF.

As regards this clone: In the same sample, other DNA sequences code for this CDR3. The gene calls are TRBV9 and TRBJ2-2, with D unclear. The V and J ends lost 2 bases and 3 bases respectively, with 2 bases between them. CDR1 is SGDLS, CDR2 YYNGEE, per germline. CDR3 size: 12 residues. DNA for the CDR3: TGTGCCAGCAGCGTCTACACCGGGGAGCTGTTTTTT. Protein sequence: CASSVYTGELFF.

J is TRBJ2-7 and V is TRBV5-1; the match to TRBD1 covers 8 bases. The CDR3 contains 17 residues. Unmatched junction bases numbered 15, after V lost 4 bases and J lost 3 bases. Germline lookup yields CDR1 SGHRS and CDR2 YFSETQ. Written as DNA, the CDR3 is TGCGCCAGCAGCGGGGTCACGACCGGGACAGGTTACTACGAGCAGTACTTC. Its translation: CASSGVTTGTGYYEQYF.

The chain's CDR3 is CASSNRGIDTGELFF. The CDR3 DNA reads as TGCGCCAGCAGCAACAGGGGAATCGACACCGGGGAGCTGTTTTTT. This sequence joins TRBV5-1 and TRBJ2-2; 7 bases agree with TRBD1. There are 15 residues in the CDR3. CDR1 and CDR2 from the germline V gene are SGHRS and YFSETQ. Losses at the gene ends were 4 bases for V and 3 bases for J; bases not matched to a gene: 6.